The 22 T cell receptor beta chains listed next were all sequenced from one sample in a study of OX40 agonist ivuxolimab in advanced cancers. Clones were read by immunoSEQ multiplex PCR, and TCRdb kept only the in-frame ones, dropping some. Of fewer than 50,000 clones listed, approximately 86% are singletons. Specimen: CD4+ or CD8+ T cells sorted from blood, collected in a trial of the OX40 agonist ivuxolimab. All receptors derive from an adult with an advanced solid tumor such as melanoma, head and neck, liver or kidney cancer.

This sequence joins TRBV11-2 and TRBJ2-3, with D perhaps TRBD1 or TRBD2 (5 bases each). This CDR3 comprises 16 residues. Germline lookup yields CDR1 SGHAT and CDR2 FQNNGV. V lost 0 bases to trimming and J lost 0 bases, with 10 bases between them. The CDR3 coding sequence is TGTGCCAGCAGCTTAGAGACTGGGACCAGCACAGATACGCAGTATTTT. Its protein is CASSLETGTSTDTQYF.

This chain links TRBV6-5 with TRBJ2-2; TRBD1 is a possible D gene (6 bases). Germline V gives CDR1 MNHEY, CDR2 SVGAGI. The V end lost 7 bases, the J end lost 9 bases, and 12 bases lay between the germline ends. The CDR3 contains 12 residues. The CDR3 protein is CASTSGDRELFF. CDR3 coding DNA: TGTGCCAGCACGTCCGGGGACAGGGAGCTGTTTTTT.

The chain is built from TRBV7-3 and TRBJ2-7; 7 nucleotides match TRBD1. With 5 bases clipped from V and 5 bases from J, the junction kept 6 bases outside the gene matches. CDR3 size: 13 residues. The V gene's germline CDR1 is SGHTA and CDR2 FQGTGA. CDR3 DNA sequence: TGTGCCAGCAGCAAGGACAGGCTCCACGAGCAGTACTTC. Amino acids: CASSKDRLHEQYF.

This rearrangement joins TRBV7-6 to TRBJ2-5; the match to TRBD2 covers 7 bases. Germline V CDR1 and CDR2: SGHVS, FNYEAQ. The V and J ends lost 5 bases and 5 bases, in that order; junction bases with no gene match: 14. The CDR3 spans 16 residues. The CDR3, as DNA: TGTGCCAGCAGCGCTCAGGGCCAGGGAGGGTTCGAGACCCAGTACTTC. Translated, it gives CASSAQGQGGFETQYF.

The chain combines TRBV7-9 with TRBJ2-1, with TRBD2 matching 10 bases. This CDR3 comprises 18 residues. CDR1 SEHNR and CDR2 FQNEAQ come from the germline V gene (reference sequence). V lost 5 bases, J lost 12 bases, and 22 bases stayed unmatched. CDR3 sequence (DNA): TGTGCCAGCAGCCTGGGGCTAGCGGGAGAAAGACGGGTAACGGGGCAGTTCTTC. Translated: CASSLGLAGERRVTGQFF.

The V gene is TRBV19, the J gene TRBJ1-3; D is perhaps TRBD1 (5 bases). This CDR3 spans 16 amino acids. V dropped 7 bases and J dropped 1 base, with 17 bases sitting between them. Germline V CDR1 and CDR2: LNHDA, SQIVND (reference sequence). CDR3 loop: CASMGTDPRSGNTIYF. Here the CDR3 DNA reads TGTGCCAGTATGGGGACGGATCCTAGATCTGGAAACACCATATATTTT.

The rearrangement uses TRBV5-1 and TRBJ2-2; D not resolved. The ends were cut back, 6 bases at V and 6 bases at J, with 15 bases in the middle. The CDR3 totals 14 residues. Germline CDR1 is SGHRS and CDR2 is YFSETQ. DNA of the CDR3: TGCGCCAGCACTACCGAGTTGGGGTCCGGGGAGCTGTTTTTT. Its protein product is CASTTELGSGELFF. Combining the CDR3 with reference TRBV5-1 and TRBJ2-2 gives the whole variable domain KAGVTQTPRYLIKTRGQQVTLSCSPISGHRSVSWYQQTPGQGLQFLFEYFSETQRNKGNFPGRFSGRQFSNSRSEMNVSTLELGDSALYLCASTTELGSGELFFGEGSRLTVL.

This rearrangement joins TRBV2 to TRBJ1-2; 8 nucleotides agree with TRBD1. V shed 10 bases and J 4 bases; nucleotides not matched to a gene: 8. This CDR3 has 13 residues. CDR1 is SNHLY and CDR2 is FYNNEI in the germline V gene. Written as DNA, the CDR3 is TGTGCCACCTCCGGACAGGGACTCTATGGCTACACCTTC. Translation gives CATSGQGLYGYTF. Complete variable domain (other parts from reference TRBV2 and TRBJ1-2): EPEVTQTPSHQVTQMGQEVILRCVPISNHLYFYWYRQILGQKVEFLVSFYNNEISEKSEIFDDQFSVERPDGSNFTLKIRSTKLEDSAMYFCATSGQGLYGYTFGSGTRLTVV.

The V and J genes are TRBV11-2 and TRBJ1-3; a weak D match, TRBD1 (5 bases). Trimming shortened V by 4 bases and J by 0 bases, and 22 bases separated the two germline ends. Germline V gene lookup returns CDR1 SGHAT and CDR2 FQNNGV. This CDR3 has 19 residues. CDR3: CASSSLQTAGFVSGNTIYF. CDR3 DNA sequence: TGTGCCAGCAGCTCATTACAGACGGCAGGGTTCGTCTCTGGAAACACCATATATTTT.

The V call is TRBV7-6, the J call TRBJ1-2; D remains unclear. Germline V gene sequence: CDR1 SGHVS, CDR2 FNYEAQ. CDR3 length equals 10 residues. V lost 1 base, J lost 13 bases, and 7 bases lay in between. The CDR3 loop is CASSLGGLTF. Written as DNA, the CDR3 is TGTGCCAGCAGCTTAGGCGGCCTCACCTTC.

This clone was counted a few times. This rearrangement joins TRBV5-4 to TRBJ1-2, with TRBD1 identical over 7 bases. The V and J ends lost 3 bases and 6 bases, in that order; junction bases with no gene match: 2. The CDR3 is made up of 12 amino acids. Germline lookup yields CDR1 SGHNT and CDR2 YYREEE (reference sequence). The CDR3 DNA reads as TGTGCCAGCAGCTCGACAGGGAATGGCTACACCTTC. This codes for CASSSTGNGYTF.

V is TRBV19 and J is TRBJ2-3; 8 bases match TRBD1. The CDR3 is made up of 16 amino acids. Trimming cost V 7 bases and J 2 bases; bases outside gene matches: 11. The V gene's germline CDR1 is LNHDA and CDR2 SQIVND (reference sequence). The CDR3 DNA is TGTGCCAGTACCAAGGGACAGGCCCCTGCCACAGATACGCAGTATTTT. The encoded protein is CASTKGQAPATDTQYF.

This chain joins TRBV7-9 and TRBJ1-5, with D perhaps matching TRBD1 (5 bases). Trimming removed 1 base from V and 7 bases from J, with 11 bases in between. CDR3 size: 14 residues. Germline values: CDR1 SEHNR, CDR2 FQNEAQ (reference sequence). CDR3 sequence reads: CASSLEGVGQPQHF. CDR3 coding DNA: TGTGCCAGCAGCTTAGAAGGGGTAGGGCAGCCCCAGCATTTT.

This clone was detected only once. The chain's CDR3 is CASSLVGTSPDTQYF. For the CDR3, the DNA is TGCGCCAGCAGCTTGGTCGGGACTTCCCCAGATACGCAGTATTTT. V and J are TRBV5-1 and TRBJ2-3, with D perhaps TRBD2 (6 bases). The CDR3 sequence is 15 residues long. The germline V and J ends were trimmed by 0 bases and 4 bases, with 12 bases remaining between them. The germline gives CDR1 SGHRS, CDR2 YFSETQ.

The chain recombines TRBV28 with TRBJ1-4; D gene ambiguous. Germline CDR1 reads MDHEN; CDR2 reads SYDVKM. V was cut by 4 bases and J by 6 bases, with 6 bases left in between. The CDR3 contains 12 residues. CDR3 in amino acids: CASSYGYEKLFF. CDR3 DNA sequence: TGTGCCAGCAGTTACGGGTATGAAAAACTGTTTTTT.

The chain carries TRBV5-1 and TRBJ2-7; 9 nucleotides align to TRBD1. CDR1 is SGHRS, CDR2 YFSETQ, per germline. The CDR3 contains 15 residues. With V trimmed by 5 bases and J by 3 bases, 9 bases remained unmatched. CDR3 region: CASSIDTGGVYEQYF. DNA for the CDR3: TGCGCCAGCAGTATCGATACAGGGGGCGTCTACGAGCAGTACTTC.

The DNA of the CDR3 is TGCGCCAGCAGCTTGGCGGGGACACAATACAATGAGCAGTTCTTC. Encoded protein: CASSLAGTQYNEQFF. V is TRBV5-1 and J is TRBJ2-1; maybe TRBD1 (6 bases). The CDR3 is made up of 15 amino acids. The V gene lost 0 bases and the J gene lost 4 bases, with 11 bases spanning the gap. CDR1 and CDR2 (germline): SGHRS, YFSETQ.

The genes are TRBV30 and TRBJ1-2; D is undetermined. CDR3 size: 11 residues. CDR1 and CDR2 (germline): GTSNPN, SVGIG (reference sequence). Trimming stripped 5 bases from V and 4 bases from J, with 8 bases between. DNA of the CDR3: TGTGCCTGGGGAGAACTCTATGGCTACACCTTC. It is translated as CAWGELYGYTF.

The chain couples TRBV23-1 to TRBJ2-7; TRBD2 matches 11 bases. TRBV23-1 is known as an ORF, though its function is uncertain. The J segment lost 6 bases and the V segment lost 0 bases, leaving 10 bases of the junction unmatched. CDR3 size: 17 residues. CDR3 in DNA: TGCGCCAGCAGTCAATCCCTCCGGGTAGCGGGGGGGCGCGAGCAGTACTTC. Translated: CASSQSLRVAGGREQYF.

This rearrangement joins TRBV2 to TRBJ2-1; 8 positions agree with TRBD2. The CDR3 spans 16 residues. V dropped 5 bases and J dropped 2; count of bases not matched to a gene: 8. Germline CDR1 is SNHLY and CDR2 is FYNNEI. The CDR3 loop is CASSPGLAVTYNEQFF. The CDR3 bases are TGTGCCAGCAGTCCCGGACTAGCTGTTACCTACAATGAGCAGTTCTTC.

This clone was picked up a small number of times. The chain carries TRBV30 and TRBJ1-5, with D unresolved. Germline CDR1 GTSNPN, CDR2 SVGIG (reference sequence). The CDR3 is made up of 13 amino acids. Trimming removed 5 bases at V and 0 bases at J, with 8 bases between. Here the CDR3 DNA reads TGTGCCTGGGCAAGGGATAGCAATCAGCCCCAGCATTTT. Translating gives CAWARDSNQPQHF.

V is TRBV11-2 and J is TRBJ1-5, with no clear D. The V gene lost 1 base and the J gene lost 2 bases, with 12 bases spanning the gap. The germline gives CDR1 SGHAT, CDR2 FQNNGV. The CDR3 covers 16 residues. The CDR3 reads CASSLGTVGGNQPQHF. The CDR3 DNA sequence: TGTGCCAGCAGCTTAGGAACGGTCGGCGGCAATCAGCCCCAGCATTTT.